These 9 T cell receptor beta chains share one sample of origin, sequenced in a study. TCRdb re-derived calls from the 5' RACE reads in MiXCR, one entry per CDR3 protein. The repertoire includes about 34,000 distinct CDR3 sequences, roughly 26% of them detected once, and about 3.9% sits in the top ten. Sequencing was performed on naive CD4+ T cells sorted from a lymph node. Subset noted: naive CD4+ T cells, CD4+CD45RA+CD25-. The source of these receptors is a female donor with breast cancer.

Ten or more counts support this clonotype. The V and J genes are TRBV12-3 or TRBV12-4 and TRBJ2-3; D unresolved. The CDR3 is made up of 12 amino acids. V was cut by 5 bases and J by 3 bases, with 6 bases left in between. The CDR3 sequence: CASSRGTDTQYF. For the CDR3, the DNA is TGTGCCAGCAGTCGAGGAACAGATACGCAGTATTTT.

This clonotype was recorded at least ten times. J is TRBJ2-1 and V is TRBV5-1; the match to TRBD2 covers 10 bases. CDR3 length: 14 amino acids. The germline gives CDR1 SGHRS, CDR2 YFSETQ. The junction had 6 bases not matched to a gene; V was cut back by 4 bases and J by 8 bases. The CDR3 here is CASSTSGGGDEQFF. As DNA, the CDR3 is TGCGCCAGCAGCACGAGCGGGGGGGGAGATGAGCAGTTCTTC.

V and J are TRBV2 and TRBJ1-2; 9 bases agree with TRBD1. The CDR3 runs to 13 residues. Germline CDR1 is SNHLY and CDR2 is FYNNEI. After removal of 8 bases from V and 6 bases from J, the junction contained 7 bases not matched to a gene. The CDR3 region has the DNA TGTGCCAGCCGCTCGGGACAGGGTAATGGCTACACCTTC. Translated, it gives CASRSGQGNGYTF.

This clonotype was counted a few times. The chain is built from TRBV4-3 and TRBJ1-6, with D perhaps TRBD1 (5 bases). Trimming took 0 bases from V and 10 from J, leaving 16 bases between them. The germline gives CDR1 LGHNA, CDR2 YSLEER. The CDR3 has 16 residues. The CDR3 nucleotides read TGCGCCAGCAGCCAAGATTGGTCAGGGTCGGGATCACCCCTCCACTTT. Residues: CASSQDWSGSGSPLHF.

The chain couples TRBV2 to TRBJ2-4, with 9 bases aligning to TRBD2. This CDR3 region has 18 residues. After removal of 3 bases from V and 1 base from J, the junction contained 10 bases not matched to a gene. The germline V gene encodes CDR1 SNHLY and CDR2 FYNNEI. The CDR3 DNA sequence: TGTGCCAGCAGTGATCTTAGCGGGAGCTGGGGGGCCAAAAACATTCAGTACTTC. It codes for CASSDLSGSWGAKNIQYF.

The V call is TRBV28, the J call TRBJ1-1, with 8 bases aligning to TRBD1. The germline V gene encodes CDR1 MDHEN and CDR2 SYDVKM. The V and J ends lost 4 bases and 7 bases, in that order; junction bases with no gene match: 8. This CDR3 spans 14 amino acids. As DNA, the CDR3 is TGTGCCAGCAGTTCACGGACAGGGAGGTATGAAGCTTTCTTT. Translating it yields CASSSRTGRYEAFF.

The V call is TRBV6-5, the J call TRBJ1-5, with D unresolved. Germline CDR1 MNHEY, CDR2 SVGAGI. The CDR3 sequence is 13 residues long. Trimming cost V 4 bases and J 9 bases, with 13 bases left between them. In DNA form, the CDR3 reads TGTGCCAGCAGTTCGGAAAGATTGCGGCCCCAGCATTTT. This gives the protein CASSSERLRPQHF.

CDR3 sequence (DNA): TGTGCCAGCAGTCAAGGACTAGAGCAGTTCTTC. Translation gives CASSQGLEQFF. The gene calls are TRBV12-3 or TRBV12-4 and TRBJ2-1, with a weak D call TRBD2 (6 bases). V shed 5 bases and J shed 10 bases, with 9 bases lying between them. The CDR3 contains 11 residues.

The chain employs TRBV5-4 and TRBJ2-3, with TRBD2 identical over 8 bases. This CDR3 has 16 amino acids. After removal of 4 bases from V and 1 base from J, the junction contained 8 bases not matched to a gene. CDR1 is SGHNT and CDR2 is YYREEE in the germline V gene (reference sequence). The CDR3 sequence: CASSPPGRGGTDTQYF. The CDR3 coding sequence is TGTGCCAGCAGCCCCCCAGGGCGGGGGGGCACAGATACGCAGTATTTT.